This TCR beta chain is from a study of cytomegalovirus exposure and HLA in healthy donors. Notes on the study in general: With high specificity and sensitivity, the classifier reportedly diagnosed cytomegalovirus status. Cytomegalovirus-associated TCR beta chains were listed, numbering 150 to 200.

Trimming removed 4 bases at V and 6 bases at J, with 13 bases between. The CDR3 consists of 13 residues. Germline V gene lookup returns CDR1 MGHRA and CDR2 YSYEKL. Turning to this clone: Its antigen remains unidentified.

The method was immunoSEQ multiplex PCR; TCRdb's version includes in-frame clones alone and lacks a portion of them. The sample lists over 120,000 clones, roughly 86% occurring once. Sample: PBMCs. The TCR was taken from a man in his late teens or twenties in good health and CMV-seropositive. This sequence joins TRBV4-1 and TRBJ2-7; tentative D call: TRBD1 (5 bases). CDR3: CASSLPGQGEQYF. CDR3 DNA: TGCGCCAGCAGCCTCCCCGGGCAGGGCGAGCAGTACTTC.